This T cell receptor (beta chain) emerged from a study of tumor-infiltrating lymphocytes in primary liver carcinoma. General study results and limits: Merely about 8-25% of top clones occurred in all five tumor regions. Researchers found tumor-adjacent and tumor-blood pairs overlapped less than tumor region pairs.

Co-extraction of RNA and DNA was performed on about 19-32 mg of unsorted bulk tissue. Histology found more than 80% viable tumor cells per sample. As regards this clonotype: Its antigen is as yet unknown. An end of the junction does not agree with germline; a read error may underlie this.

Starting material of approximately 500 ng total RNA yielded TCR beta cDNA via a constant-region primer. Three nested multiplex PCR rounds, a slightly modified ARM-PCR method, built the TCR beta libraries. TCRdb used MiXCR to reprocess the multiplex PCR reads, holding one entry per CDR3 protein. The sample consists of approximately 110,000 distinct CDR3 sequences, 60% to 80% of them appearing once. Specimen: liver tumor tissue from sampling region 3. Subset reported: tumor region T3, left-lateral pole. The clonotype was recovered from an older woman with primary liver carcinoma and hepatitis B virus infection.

CDR3 nucleotides: TGTGCCGGCAGCGGTGGCTTCGGTAGAGATACGCGGTATTTT. Translating it yields CAGSGGFGRDTRYF. V usage is TRBV6-1 and J usage is TRBJ2-3; TRBD2 is a possible D gene (5 bases). CDR3 length: 14 residues. Germline V gene data show CDR1 as MNHNS and CDR2 as SASEGT.